This T cell receptor (beta chain) was sequenced during a study of blood T cell repertoires in COVID-19. The method was immunoSEQ multiplex PCR; TCRdb's version includes in-frame clones alone and lacks a portion of them. The sample gives almost 250,000 clones, approximately 86% of which show up once; about 1.6% is in the top ten. This clone was counted only a few times. CDR1 is MNHEY and CDR2 is SMNVEV in the germline V gene (reference sequence). This CDR3 contains 14 residues. V was trimmed by 6 bases and J by 1 base, leaving 12 bases between them. The chain recombines TRBV27 with TRBJ1-1; D may be TRBD1 (5 bases). This receptor was taken from a woman aged 45-65 years who had recovered from COVID-19. What was sequenced was PBMCs or T cells enriched from blood (not recorded which). This CDR3 reads CASRHQTANTEAFF. In DNA form, the CDR3 reads TGTGCCAGCAGACACCAGACAGCGAACACTGAAGCTTTCTTT.